Presented here are 12 T cell receptor beta chains from one specimen sequenced in a study of T cell repertoires in cytomegalovirus infection. These receptors' antigens are unknown. TCRdb used MiXCR to reprocess the reads, holding one entry per CDR3 protein. The table has 360,000 or so distinct CDR3 sequences, nearly 35% seen once; the top ten hold approximately 13%. The sequenced sample was cultured PBMCs, obtained from culture after CMV antigen stimulation. The receptors here all came from a human donor in good health (CMV status not recorded). Some clones in this sample may be carry-over from other donors' samples.

This clonotype was seen more than once but under ten times. This rearrangement joins TRBV4-1 to TRBJ1-3; 7 bases map to TRBD1. V was clipped by 4 bases and J by 0 bases; unmatched bases: 3. The CDR3 is made up of 15 amino acids. Germline V gene data show CDR1 as MGHRA and CDR2 as YSYEKL. The DNA of the CDR3 is TGCGCCAGCAGCCGACAGGGAAGCTCTGGAAACACCATATATTTT. Protein product: CASSRQGSSGNTIYF.

The table lists this clonotype with a few counts. The rearrangement uses TRBV28 and TRBJ1-4; no clear D gene. The CDR3 loop spans 16 amino acids. V was cut by 4 bases and J by 8 bases, with 20 bases left in between. CDR1 is MDHEN and CDR2 is SYDVKM in the germline V gene. CDR3 loop: CASSSPIHTATEKLFF. CDR3 nucleotides: TGTGCCAGCAGTTCCCCAATCCATACCGCTACGGAAAAACTGTTTTTT.

V is TRBV12-3 or TRBV12-4 and J is TRBJ2-7; tentative D call: TRBD1 (6 bases). This CDR3 has 12 residues. With 5 bases removed from V and 2 bases from J, the gap between germline ends came to 7 bases. The CDR3 DNA is TGTGCCAGCAGTCAGGGGACCTACGAGCAGTACGTC. Protein product: CASSQGTYEQYV.

The CDR3 region is CASSLGRNPSRDTQYF. The CDR3, as DNA: TGTGCCAGCAGCTTAGGTCGGAATCCGTCTAGAGATACGCAGTATTTT. V gene TRBV7-2 combines with J gene TRBJ2-3; D is unclear. V shed 1 base and J shed 5 bases, with 16 bases lying between them. Germline V gene sequence: CDR1 SGHTA, CDR2 FQGNSA. CDR3 length: 16 residues. Using reference TRBV7-2 and TRBJ2-3 for the parts outside the CDR3, the full variable domain is GAGVSQSPSNKVTEKGKDVELRCDPISGHTALYWYRQSLGQGLEFLIYFQGNSAPDKSGLPSDRFSAERTGGSVSTLTIQRTQQEDSAVYLCASSLGRNPSRDTQYFGPGTRLTVL.

The chain uses TRBV7-9 and TRBJ1-6; possibly TRBD1 for D (6 bases). Germline CDR1 SEHNR, CDR2 FQNEAQ (reference sequence). CDR3 length: 15 residues. The V and J ends lost 4 bases and 6 bases respectively, with 13 bases between them. The CDR3 sequence: CASSSLTGANSPLHF. In DNA form, the CDR3 reads TGTGCCAGCAGCTCCCTCACGGGGGCTAATTCACCCCTCCACTTT.

The rearrangement joins TRBV20-1 to TRBJ2-1; possibly TRBD1 or TRBD2 for D (6 bases each). The V and J ends lost 2 bases and 7 bases respectively, with 21 bases between them. This CDR3 spans 16 amino acids. The germline V gene has CDR1 DFQATT and CDR2 SNEGSKA (reference sequence). CDR3 nucleotides: TGCAGTGCTAGACCATCTTTCGGGGGCTCGGGGAATGAGCAGTTCTTC. Its protein is CSARPSFGGSGNEQFF.

The DNA for the CDR3 is TGTGCCAGCAGTCCACAGACTAGCCGTGGCGACGAGCAGTACTTC. It codes for CASSPQTSRGDEQYF. This chain connects TRBV27 to TRBJ2-7, with TRBD2 identical over 7 bases. Germline V CDR1 and CDR2: MNHEY, SMNVEV (reference sequence). This CDR3 has 15 residues. J gave up 5 bases and V 5 bases, and 12 bases lay outside the gene matches.

This clonotype was seen a few times. The V call is TRBV19, the J call TRBJ2-5, with D tentatively TRBD1 or TRBD2 (5 bases each). The CDR3 contains 13 residues. V lost 6 bases, J lost 3 bases, and 11 bases lay in between. Germline values: CDR1 LNHDA, CDR2 SQIVND (reference sequence). CDR3 amino acids: CASRFGAEETQYF. In DNA, the CDR3 is TGTGCCAGTAGATTCGGGGCGGAAGAGACCCAGTACTTC. The complete variable domain, with remaining parts taken from reference TRBV19 and TRBJ2-5, reads DGGITQSPKYLFRKEGQNVTLSCEQNLNHDAMYWYRQDPGQGLRLIYYSQIVNDFQKGDIAEGYSVSREKKESFPLTVTSAQKNPTAFYLCASRFGAEETQYFGPGTRLLVL.

This clonotype appeared a few times. The rearrangement links TRBV12-3 or TRBV12-4 to TRBJ2-3; TRBD1 or TRBD2 may be the D gene (5 bases each). The V and J ends lost 5 bases and 2 bases respectively, with 11 bases between them. The CDR3 runs to 14 residues. The CDR3 nucleotides are TGTGCCAGCAGTCGGGACCAATCCACAGATACGCAGTATTTT. Translation gives CASSRDQSTDTQYF.

This chain connects TRBV11-2 to TRBJ2-5; 11 nucleotides line up with TRBD2. Trimming cost V 5 bases and J 4 bases; bases outside gene matches: 6. This CDR3 spans 15 amino acids. Germline V CDR1 and CDR2: SGHAT, FQNNGV. In DNA, the CDR3 is TGTGCCAGCAGCCGGCTCACTAGCGGGAGAGAGACCCAGTACTTC. This codes for CASSRLTSGRETQYF.

This chain joins TRBV6-2 or TRBV6-3 and TRBJ2-3; 11 nucleotides agree with TRBD2. J lost 4 bases, V lost 7 bases, and 25 bases had no gene match. The CDR3 is 21 amino acids. CDR1 and CDR2 from the germline V gene are MNHEY and SVGEGT. The CDR3 reads CASKPEWGASGRKEASDTQYF. CDR3 nucleotide sequence: TGTGCCAGCAAACCGGAGTGGGGGGCTAGCGGGAGGAAAGAAGCATCAGATACGCAGTATTTT.

The CDR3 sequence is CAISERGSLAGSNEQFF. CDR3 in DNA: TGTGCCATCAGTGAGAGGGGGAGTCTAGCGGGCAGCAATGAGCAGTTCTTC. The V and J genes are TRBV10-3 and TRBJ2-1, with 8 bases identical to TRBD2. The CDR3 loop spans 17 amino acids. Germline V gene sequence: CDR1 ENHRY, CDR2 SYGVKD. The junction had 12 bases not matched to a gene; V was cut back by 2 bases and J by 6 bases.